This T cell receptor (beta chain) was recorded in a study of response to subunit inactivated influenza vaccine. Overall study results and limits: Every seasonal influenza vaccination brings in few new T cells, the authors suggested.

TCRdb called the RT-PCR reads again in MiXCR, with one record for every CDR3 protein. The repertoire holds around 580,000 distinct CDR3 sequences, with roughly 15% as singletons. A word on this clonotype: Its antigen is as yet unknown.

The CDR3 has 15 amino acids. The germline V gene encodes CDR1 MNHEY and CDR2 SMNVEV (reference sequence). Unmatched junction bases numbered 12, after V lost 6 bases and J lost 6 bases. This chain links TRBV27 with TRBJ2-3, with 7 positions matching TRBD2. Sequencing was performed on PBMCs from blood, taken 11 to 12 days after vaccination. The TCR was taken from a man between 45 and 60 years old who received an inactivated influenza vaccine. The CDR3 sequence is CASSWGLTAADTQYF. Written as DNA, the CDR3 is TGTGCCAGCAGCTGGGGACTAACTGCGGCGGATACGCAGTATTTT.